Sequencing of this T cell receptor beta chain was carried out in a study of long-term antiretroviral therapy in people with HIV. Sequencing used immunoSEQ v3.0 at survey level. The assay was immunoSEQ multiplex PCR, and TCRdb's table has in-frame clones only and misses some. In the table there are under 20,000 clones, roughly 94% of which are singletons. The CDR3 runs 11 residues. Germline CDR1 MDHEN, CDR2 SYDVKM. V was cut by 7 bases and J by 2 bases, with 3 bases left in between. This sequence was found in a woman in her 50s with HIV. This sample comprised unsorted PBMCs, obtained roughly 6.2 years after starting antiretroviral therapy. The genes are TRBV28 and TRBJ1-3; D call uncertain. Here the CDR3 reads CASTTGNTIYF. DNA of the CDR3: TGTGCCAGCACGACTGGAAACACCATATATTTT.